A single sample is the source of the 19 T cell receptor beta chains below, sequenced in a study of cytomegalovirus exposure and HLA in healthy donors. With 60 Vbeta and 13 Jbeta primers, the PCR was carried out. The assay was immunoSEQ multiplex PCR, and TCRdb's table has in-frame clones only and misses some. Seen here are 170,000 or so clones, roughly 87% observed once, and the top ten hold more than 0.4%. The sample consisted of PBMCs. These receptors all come from a woman in her forties or fifties in good health and CMV-seronegative.

The V gene is TRBV28, the J gene TRBJ2-3, with TRBD1 as a possible D gene (5 bases). Germline CDR1 and CDR2: MDHEN and SYDVKM. This CDR3 spans 17 amino acids. V was shortened by 3 bases and J by 0 bases, with 16 bases between the two germline ends. The chain's CDR3 is CASSFRDGRASTDTQYF. The CDR3 coding sequence is TGTGCCAGCAGTTTCAGGGATGGCAGGGCCAGCACAGATACGCAGTATTTT.

The chain has TRBV14 and TRBJ2-7, with 8 bases that match TRBD1. Losses at the gene ends were 4 bases for V and 2 bases for J; bases not matched to a gene: 7. The germline V gene encodes CDR1 SGHDN and CDR2 FVKESK. The CDR3 covers 15 residues. For the CDR3, the DNA is TGTGCCAGCAGCCCTTTAAGGACAGGGACCTACGAGCAGTACTTC. Its protein product is CASSPLRTGTYEQYF.

The gene calls are TRBV7-2 and TRBJ2-2; weak D call: TRBD1 (6 bases). Germline CDR1 and CDR2: SGHTA and FQGNSA. This CDR3 has 16 amino acids. V was clipped by 5 bases and J by 5 bases, with 18 bases between them. The DNA of the CDR3 is TGTGCCAGCAGCACTCAGGGGCCCCCTCGAACCGGGGAGCTGTTTTTT. This sequence encodes CASSTQGPPRTGELFF. The entire variable domain, with the rest obtained from reference TRBV7-2 and TRBJ2-2, is as follows: GAGVSQSPSNKVTEKGKDVELRCDPISGHTALYWYRQSLGQGLEFLIYFQGNSAPDKSGLPSDRFSAERTGGSVSTLTIQRTQQEDSAVYLCASSTQGPPRTGELFFGEGSRLTVL.

This sequence joins TRBV10-3 and TRBJ1-3; perhaps TRBD1 as D (6 bases). The CDR3 covers 13 residues. CDR1 is ENHRY, CDR2 SYGVKD, per germline. V shed 6 bases and J shed 4 bases, with 10 bases lying between them. The CDR3 nucleotides read TGTGCCATCAGCGGGACAACCGGAAACACCATATATTTT. Amino acid sequence: CAISGTTGNTIYF.

The chain is built from TRBV30 and TRBJ2-5, with D unresolved. Germline assignment: CDR1 GTSNPN and CDR2 SVGIG (reference sequence). Trimming stripped 0 bases from V and 5 bases from J, with 10 bases between. This CDR3 contains 13 residues. CDR3 nucleotides: TGTGCCTGGAGTGTACCCCCGGTGGAGACCCAGTACTTC. This gives the protein CAWSVPPVETQYF.

V usage is TRBV7-9 and J usage is TRBJ1-6, with D tentatively TRBD1 (5 bases). Germline CDR1 and CDR2: SEHNR and FQNEAQ (reference sequence). V shed 5 bases and J shed 0 bases, with 11 bases lying between them. The CDR3 spans 16 residues. For the CDR3, the DNA is TGTGCCAGCAGCCTCAGGGAAAGCTCCTATAATTCACCCCTCCACTTT. It translates to CASSLRESSYNSPLHF. The variable domain in full, with the rest retrieved from reference TRBV7-9 and TRBJ1-6, is DTGVSQNPRHKITKRGQNVTFRCDPISEHNRLYWYRQTLGQGPEFLTYFQNEAQLEKSRLLSDRFSAERPKGSFSTLEIQRTEQGDSAMYLCASSLRESSYNSPLHFGNGTRLTVT.

This chain uses TRBV6-1 with TRBJ2-1, with TRBD1 identical over 8 bases. Germline-derived CDR1 and CDR2 are MNHNS and SASEGT. The length of the CDR3 is 15 residues. J was trimmed by 7 bases and V by 6 bases; bases with no gene match: 11. The CDR3 spells CASRLGQGFLNEQFF. Written as DNA, the CDR3 is TGTGCCAGCAGGCTTGGACAGGGTTTTCTAAATGAGCAGTTCTTC.

The rearrangement joins TRBV7-2 to TRBJ2-3, with TRBD2 as a possible D gene (6 bases). V gave up 4 bases and J gave up 0 bases, with 11 bases separating them. There are 15 residues in the CDR3. Germline-derived CDR1 and CDR2 are SGHTA and FQGNSA. The CDR3 sequence: CASSYYGTSTDTQYF. The CDR3 DNA is TGTGCCAGCAGCTACTACGGGACTAGCACAGATACGCAGTATTTT.

This clone was detected a few times. The V call is TRBV28, the J call TRBJ2-2; 8 nucleotides agree with TRBD2. The CDR3 is made up of 15 amino acids. Germline CDR1 and CDR2: MDHEN and SYDVKM. With V trimmed by 5 bases and J by 4 bases, 6 bases remained unmatched. CDR3 bases: TGTGCCAGCAGTACAGCGGGAGAAGGCACCGGGGAGCTGTTTTTT. Translating gives CASSTAGEGTGELFF.

The V call is TRBV7-9, the J call TRBJ1-2, with 7 bases aligning to TRBD1. Germline V gene sequence: CDR1 SEHNR, CDR2 FQNEAQ (reference sequence). This CDR3 contains 13 residues. V was pared by 5 bases and J by 5 bases, with 5 bases of the junction left unmatched. CDR3 protein: CASSMGTAYGYTF. Here the CDR3 DNA reads TGTGCCAGCAGCATGGGGACAGCTTATGGCTACACCTTC.

V usage is TRBV7-2 and J usage is TRBJ1-5; D is undetermined. V was cut by 5 bases and J by 2 bases, with 10 bases left in between. The CDR3 is 14 amino acids. The germline V gene encodes CDR1 SGHTA and CDR2 FQGNSA. In DNA form, the CDR3 reads TGTGCCAGCAGCCGGACTCCTGGCAATCAGCCCCAGCATTTT. It is translated as CASSRTPGNQPQHF.

The chain joins TRBV9 to TRBJ2-3; 8 bases agree with TRBD2. The ends lost 4 bases at V and 1 base at J; junction bases unmatched: 8. Germline-derived CDR1 and CDR2 are SGDLS and YYNGEE. The CDR3 has 16 amino acids. The CDR3 nucleotides are TGTGCCAGCAGCTCTTTCGCAGCGGGAGGCACAGATACGCAGTATTTT. Translation gives CASSSFAAGGTDTQYF.

V gene TRBV7-9 combines with J gene TRBJ2-6; no firm D call. Germline CDR1 is SEHNR and CDR2 is FQNEAQ (reference sequence). The CDR3 is 14 amino acids. Trimming shortened V by 6 bases and J by 4 bases, and 10 bases separated the two germline ends. The CDR3 DNA reads as TGTGCCAGCAGTCAAACGCGAGGGGCCAACGTCCTGACTTTC. Its protein product is CASSQTRGANVLTF.

A remark on this clone: Other DNA sequences in this sample translate to the same CDR3. V is TRBV5-4 and J is TRBJ2-1; TRBD2 aligns across 7 bases. CDR1 and CDR2 (germline): SGHNT, YYREEE (reference sequence). CDR3 length: 13 residues. V lost 0 bases, J lost 7 bases, and 1 base stayed unmatched. Written as DNA, the CDR3 is TGTGCCAGCAGCTTGGCCGGGGGGAATGAGCAGTTCTTC. Translating it yields CASSLAGGNEQFF. The whole variable domain, remainder taken from reference TRBV5-4 and TRBJ2-1, is ETGVTQSPTHLIKTRGQQVTLRCSSQSGHNTVSWYQQALGQGPQFIFQYYREEENGRGNFPPRFSGLQFPNYSSELNVNALELDDSALYLCASSLAGGNEQFFGPGTRLTVL.

The chain combines TRBV29-1 with TRBJ2-5, with 9 bases lining up with TRBD2. The CDR3 runs to 12 residues. With 5 bases clipped from V and 4 bases from J, the junction kept 2 bases outside the gene matches. Germline CDR1 is SQVTM and CDR2 is ANQGSEA. The CDR3, as DNA: TGCAGCGTTATGACTAGCGGAGAGACCCAGTACTTC. Protein sequence: CSVMTSGETQYF.

V is TRBV28 and J is TRBJ1-2; perhaps TRBD1 as D (6 bases). CDR1 is MDHEN and CDR2 is SYDVKM in the germline V gene. With 2 bases removed from V and 4 bases from J, the gap between germline ends came to 17 bases. CDR3 length equals 16 residues. CDR3 in amino acids: CASSLPLTGPGYGYTF. As DNA, the CDR3 is TGTGCCAGCAGTTTACCCCTTACAGGGCCCGGCTATGGCTACACCTTC.

The V gene is TRBV30, the J gene TRBJ2-4; D is uncertain. The CDR3 spans 12 residues. CDR1 and CDR2 (germline): GTSNPN, SVGIG (reference sequence). V dropped 2 bases and J dropped 3 bases, with 5 bases sitting between them. Written as DNA, the CDR3 is TGTGCCTGGAGTAGAGGCAAAAACATTCAGTACTTC. Translated: CAWSRGKNIQYF.

This chain links TRBV6-5 with TRBJ2-7; D gene ambiguous. V lost 11 bases and J lost 4, with 12 bases in between. The V gene's germline CDR1 is MNHEY and CDR2 SVGAGI. The CDR3 extends over 11 amino acids. CDR3 sequence: CAPTPGYEQYF. The CDR3 DNA is TGTGCCCCCACCCCCGGGTACGAGCAGTACTTC.

This rearrangement joins TRBV5-4 to TRBJ2-7, with a weak D call TRBD2 (7 bases). The CDR3 covers 15 residues. Trimming took 4 bases from V and 6 from J, leaving 20 bases between them. Germline-derived CDR1 and CDR2 are SGHNT and YYREEE (reference sequence). CDR3 region: CASSPGAGVVSEQYF. CDR3 bases: TGTGCCAGCAGCCCGGGGGCGGGAGTGGTCTCCGAGCAGTACTTC.